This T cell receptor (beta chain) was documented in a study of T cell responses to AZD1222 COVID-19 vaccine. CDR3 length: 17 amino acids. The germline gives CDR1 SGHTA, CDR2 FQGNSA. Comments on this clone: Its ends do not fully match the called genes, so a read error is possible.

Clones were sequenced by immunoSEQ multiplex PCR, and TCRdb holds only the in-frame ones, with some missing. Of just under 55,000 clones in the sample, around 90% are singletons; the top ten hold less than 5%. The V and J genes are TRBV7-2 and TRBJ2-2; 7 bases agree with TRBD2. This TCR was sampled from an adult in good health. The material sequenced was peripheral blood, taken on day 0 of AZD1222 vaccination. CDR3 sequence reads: CASSPSTLRGNTGELVF. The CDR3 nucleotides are TGTGCCAGCAGCCCCTCGACTTTGCGGGGGAACACCGGGGAGCTGGTTTTT.